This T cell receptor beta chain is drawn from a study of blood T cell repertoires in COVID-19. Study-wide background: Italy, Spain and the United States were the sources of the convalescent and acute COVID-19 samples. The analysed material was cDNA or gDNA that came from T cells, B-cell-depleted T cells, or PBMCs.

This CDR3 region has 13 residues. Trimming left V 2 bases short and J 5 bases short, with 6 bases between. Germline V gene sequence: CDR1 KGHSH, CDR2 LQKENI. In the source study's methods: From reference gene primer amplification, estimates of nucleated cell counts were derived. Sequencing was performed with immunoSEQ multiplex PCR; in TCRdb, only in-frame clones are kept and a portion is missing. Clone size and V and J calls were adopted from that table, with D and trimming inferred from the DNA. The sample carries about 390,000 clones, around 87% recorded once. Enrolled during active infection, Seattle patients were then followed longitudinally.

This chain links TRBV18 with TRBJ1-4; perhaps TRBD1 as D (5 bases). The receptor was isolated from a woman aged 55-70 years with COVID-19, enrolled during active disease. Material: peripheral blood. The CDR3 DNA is TGTGCCAGCTCACCAAGACAGAATGAAAAACTGTTTTTT. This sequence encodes CASSPRQNEKLFF.